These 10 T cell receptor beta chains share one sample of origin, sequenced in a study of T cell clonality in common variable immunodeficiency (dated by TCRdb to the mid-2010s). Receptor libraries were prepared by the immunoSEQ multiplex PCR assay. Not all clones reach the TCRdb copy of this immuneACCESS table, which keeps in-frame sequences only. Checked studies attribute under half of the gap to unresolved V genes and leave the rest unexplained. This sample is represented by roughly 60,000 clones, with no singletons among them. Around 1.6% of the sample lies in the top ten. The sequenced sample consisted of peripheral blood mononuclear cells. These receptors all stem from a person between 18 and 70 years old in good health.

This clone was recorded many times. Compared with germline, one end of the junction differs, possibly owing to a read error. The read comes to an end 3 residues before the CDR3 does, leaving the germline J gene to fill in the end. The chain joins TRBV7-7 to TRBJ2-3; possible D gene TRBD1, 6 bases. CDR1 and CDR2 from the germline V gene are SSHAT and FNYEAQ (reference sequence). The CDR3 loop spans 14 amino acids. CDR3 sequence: CASSPTGSTDTQYF. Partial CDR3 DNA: TGTGCTAGCAGCCCCACAGGGAGCACAGATACG.

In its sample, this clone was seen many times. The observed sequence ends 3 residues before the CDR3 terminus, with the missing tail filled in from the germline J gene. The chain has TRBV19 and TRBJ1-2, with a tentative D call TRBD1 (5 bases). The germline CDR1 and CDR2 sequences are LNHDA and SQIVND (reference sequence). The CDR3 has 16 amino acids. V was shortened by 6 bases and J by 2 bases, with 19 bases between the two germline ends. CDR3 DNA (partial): TGTGCCAGTAGCCCTATTAGGGGTTCAGGGAACTATGGC. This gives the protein CASSPIRGSGNYG. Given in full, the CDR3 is CASSPIRGSGNYGYTF.

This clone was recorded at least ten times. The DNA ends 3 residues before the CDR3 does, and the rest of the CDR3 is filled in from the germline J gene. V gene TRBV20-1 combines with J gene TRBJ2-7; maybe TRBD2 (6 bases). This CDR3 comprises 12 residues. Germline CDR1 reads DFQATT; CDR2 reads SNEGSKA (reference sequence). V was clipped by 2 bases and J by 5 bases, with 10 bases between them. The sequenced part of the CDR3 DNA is TGCAGTGCTAGAAAACTAGCAGACGAG. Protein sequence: CSARKLADE. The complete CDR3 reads CSARKLADEQYF.

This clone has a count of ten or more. The sequenced part of the CDR3 DNA is TGTGCCAGCAGTGATAGACAGACCGGGGAG. Its translation: CASSDRQTGE. The whole CDR3 protein is CASSDRQTGELFF. The chain recombines TRBV6-1 with TRBJ2-2; D perhaps matches TRBD1 (5 bases). The read ends 3 residues shy of where the CDR3 ends; the end is completed using the germline J gene. This CDR3 is built from 13 residues. Between the trimmed V and J ends, which lost 3 bases and 5 bases, there was a span of 7 bases. Germline-derived CDR1 and CDR2 are MNHNS and SASEGT.

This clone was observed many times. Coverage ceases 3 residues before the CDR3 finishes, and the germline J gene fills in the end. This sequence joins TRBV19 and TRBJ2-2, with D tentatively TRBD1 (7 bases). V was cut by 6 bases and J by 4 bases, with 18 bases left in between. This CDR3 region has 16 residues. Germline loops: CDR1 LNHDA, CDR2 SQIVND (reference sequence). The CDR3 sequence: CASSNRGTAGTGELFF. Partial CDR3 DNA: TGTGCCAGTAGCAACAGGGGAACAGCGGGCACCGGGGAG.

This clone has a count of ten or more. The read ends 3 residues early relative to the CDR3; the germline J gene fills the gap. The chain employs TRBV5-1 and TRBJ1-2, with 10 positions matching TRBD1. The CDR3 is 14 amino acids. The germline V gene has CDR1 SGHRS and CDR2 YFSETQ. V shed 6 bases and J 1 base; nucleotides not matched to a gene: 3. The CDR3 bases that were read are TGCGCCAGCACCTGGACAGGGGGTAACTATGGC. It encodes CASTWTGGNYG. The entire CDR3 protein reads CASTWTGGNYGYTF.

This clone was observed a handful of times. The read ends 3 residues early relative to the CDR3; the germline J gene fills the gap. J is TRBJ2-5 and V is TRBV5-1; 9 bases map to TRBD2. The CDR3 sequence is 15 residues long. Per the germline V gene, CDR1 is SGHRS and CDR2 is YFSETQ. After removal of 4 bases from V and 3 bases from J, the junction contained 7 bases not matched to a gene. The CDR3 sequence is CASSRLLAGEETQYF. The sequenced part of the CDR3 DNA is TGCGCCAGCAGCCGCCTTTTAGCGGGAGAAGAGACC.

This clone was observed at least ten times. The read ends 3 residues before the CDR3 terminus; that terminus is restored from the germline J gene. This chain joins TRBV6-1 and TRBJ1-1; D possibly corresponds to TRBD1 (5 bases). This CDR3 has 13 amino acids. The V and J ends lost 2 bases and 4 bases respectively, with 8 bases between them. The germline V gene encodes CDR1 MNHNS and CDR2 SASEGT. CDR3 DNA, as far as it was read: TGTGCCAGCAGTGAATACAGGAGCACTGAA. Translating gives CASSEYRSTE. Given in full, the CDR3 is CASSEYRSTEAFF.

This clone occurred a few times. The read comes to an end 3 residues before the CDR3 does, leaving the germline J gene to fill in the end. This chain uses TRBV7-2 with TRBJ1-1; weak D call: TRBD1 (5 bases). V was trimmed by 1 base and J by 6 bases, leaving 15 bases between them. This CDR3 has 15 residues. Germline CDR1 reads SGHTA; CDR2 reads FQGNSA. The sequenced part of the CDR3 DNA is TGTGCCAGCAGCTTAGTTCGGGGGTCGTTATCTGAA. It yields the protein CASSLVRGSLSE. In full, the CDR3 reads CASSLVRGSLSEAFF. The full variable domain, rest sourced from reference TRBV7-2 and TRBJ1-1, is GAGVSQSPSNKVTEKGKDVELRCDPISGHTALYWYRQSLGQGLEFLIYFQGNSAPDKSGLPSDRFSAERTGGSVSTLTIQRTQQEDSAVYLCASSLVRGSLSEAFFGQGTRLTVV.

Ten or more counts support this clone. The CDR3 is CASSFSGGSYNEQFF. CDR3 bases read: TGTGCCAGCAGCTTTAGCGGGGGCTCCTACAATGAG. This chain links TRBV11-2 with TRBJ2-1; 9 bases are shared with TRBD2. The read ends 3 residues early relative to the CDR3; the germline J gene fills the gap. J lost 0 bases, V lost 3 bases, and 0 bases had no gene match. Germline CDR1 is SGHAT and CDR2 is FQNNGV. The CDR3 is 15 amino acids.